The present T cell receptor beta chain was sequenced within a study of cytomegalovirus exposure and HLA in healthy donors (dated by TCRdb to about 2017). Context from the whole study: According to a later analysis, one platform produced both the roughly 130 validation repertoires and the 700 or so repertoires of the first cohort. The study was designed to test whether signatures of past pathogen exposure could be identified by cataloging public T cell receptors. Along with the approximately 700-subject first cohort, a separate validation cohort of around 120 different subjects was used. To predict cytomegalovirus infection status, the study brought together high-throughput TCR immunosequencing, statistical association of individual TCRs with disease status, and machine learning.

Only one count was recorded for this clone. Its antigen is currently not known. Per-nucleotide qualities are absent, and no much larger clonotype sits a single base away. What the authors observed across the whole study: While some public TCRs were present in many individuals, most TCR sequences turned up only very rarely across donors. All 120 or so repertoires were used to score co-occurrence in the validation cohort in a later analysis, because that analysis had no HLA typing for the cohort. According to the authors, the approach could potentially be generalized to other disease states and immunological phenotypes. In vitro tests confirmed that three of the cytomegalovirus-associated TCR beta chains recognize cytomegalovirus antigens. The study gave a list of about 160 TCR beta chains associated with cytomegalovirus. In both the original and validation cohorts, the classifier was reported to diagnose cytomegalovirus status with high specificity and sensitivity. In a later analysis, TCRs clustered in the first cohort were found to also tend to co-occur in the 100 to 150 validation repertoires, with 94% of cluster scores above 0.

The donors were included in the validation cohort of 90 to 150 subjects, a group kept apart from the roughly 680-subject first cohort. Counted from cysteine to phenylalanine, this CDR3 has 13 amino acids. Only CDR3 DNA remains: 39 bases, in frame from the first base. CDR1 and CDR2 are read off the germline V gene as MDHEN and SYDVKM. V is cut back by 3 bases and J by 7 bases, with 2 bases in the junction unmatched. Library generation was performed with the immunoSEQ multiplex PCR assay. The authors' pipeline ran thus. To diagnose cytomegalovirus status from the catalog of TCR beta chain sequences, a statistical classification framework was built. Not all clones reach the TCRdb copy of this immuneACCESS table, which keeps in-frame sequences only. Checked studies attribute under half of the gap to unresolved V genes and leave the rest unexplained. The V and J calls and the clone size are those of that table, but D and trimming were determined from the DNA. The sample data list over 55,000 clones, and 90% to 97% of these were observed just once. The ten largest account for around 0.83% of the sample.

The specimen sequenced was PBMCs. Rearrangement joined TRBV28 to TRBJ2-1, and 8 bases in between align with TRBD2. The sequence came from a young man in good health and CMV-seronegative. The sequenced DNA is TGTGCCAGCAGTTTCGGGGGGGTGAATGAGCAGTTCTTC. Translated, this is CASSFGGVNEQFF.